This entry is about one T cell receptor (beta chain). This record belongs to a study of blood T cell repertoires in COVID-19. Study information: PBMCs, B-cell-depleted T cells, or T cells were the source of the cDNA or gDNA that made up the material.

Authors' processing steps: Nucleated cell counts were estimated from reference gene primer amplification. Method: immunoSEQ multiplex PCR; TCRdb's copy keeps in-frame clones and lacks some. That table gives V, J and clone size, and the DNA gave D and trimming. The sample includes about 250,000 clones, around 80% of them seen just once. The study assigned cohorts using participant-reported clinical history. The receptor was isolated from a man between 35 and 55 years old who had been exposed to COVID-19. The sample consisted of PBMCs or T cells enriched from blood (not recorded which).

CDR3 residues: CASSFGIRAFYEQYF. In DNA, the CDR3 is TGTGCCAGCAGCTTCGGGATTAGGGCTTTCTACGAGCAGTACTTC. This chain links TRBV7-8 with TRBJ2-7, with D perhaps TRBD2 (5 bases). The V gene lost 3 bases and the J gene lost 3 bases, with 15 bases spanning the gap. Germline-derived CDR1 and CDR2 are SGHVS and FQNEAQ. This CDR3 has 15 residues. Complete variable domain (other parts from reference TRBV7-8 and TRBJ2-7): GAGVSQSPRYKVAKRGQDVALRCDPISGHVSLFWYQQALGQGPEFLTYFQNEAQLDKSGLPSDRFFAERPEGSVSTLKIQRTQQEDSAVYLCASSFGIRAFYEQYFGPGTRLTVT.